This T cell receptor (beta chain) was captured by sequencing in a study of cytomegalovirus exposure and HLA in healthy donors. The CDR3 spans 17 residues. CDR1 is SGHNT, CDR2 YENEEA, per germline. Trimming stripped 0 bases from V and 4 bases from J, with 16 bases between. Only a few counts were recorded for this clone. PCR primers comprised 60 Vbeta and 13 Jbeta primers. Measured with immunoSEQ multiplex PCR; TCRdb has only the in-frame clones, and not every one. The data contain around 300,000 clones, about 66% of them seen just once; the ten biggest clones take up approximately 2.1%. The genes are TRBV11-3 and TRBJ1-5, with D perhaps TRBD1 (5 bases). This TCR derives from a female donor in good health and CMV-seronegative. Material for sequencing was PBMCs. CDR3 DNA: TGTGCCAGCAGCTTAGATCGGCAAGGGGCCAAGAATCAGCCCCAGCATTTT. It is translated as CASSLDRQGAKNQPQHF.